This passage covers 28 T cell receptor beta chains from one sample sequenced in a study of blood T cell repertoires in COVID-19. The assay was immunoSEQ multiplex PCR, and TCRdb's table has in-frame clones only and misses some. This sample has 130,000 to 150,000 clones, with more than 75% found just once. The sample comprised PBMCs or T cells enriched from blood (not recorded which). Every receptor here comes from a man between 60 and 70 years old who had recovered from COVID-19.

In regard to this clone: A read error may be the cause here, since a much bigger clone is one base away. The rearrangement joins TRBV28 to TRBJ2-4; 9 nucleotides agree with TRBD2. This CDR3 region has 15 residues. Germline CDR1 and CDR2: MDHEN and SYDVKM. The CDR3 DNA reads as TGTCCCCGCGGAGCGCGGGGGGGGCCCAAAAACATTCAGTACTTC. Translating gives CPRGARGGPKNIQYF.

This chain joins TRBV28 and TRBJ1-1, with TRBD1 as a possible D gene (6 bases). Germline V gene data show CDR1 as MDHEN and CDR2 as SYDVKM. Trimming took 6 bases from V and 1 from J, leaving 12 bases between them. The CDR3 has 14 amino acids. This CDR3 is CASSPLRGNTEAFF. The CDR3 nucleotides are TGTGCCAGCAGCCCCCTCAGGGGGAACACTGAAGCTTTCTTT. The full variable domain, with the rest looked up from reference TRBV28 and TRBJ1-1, is DVKVTQSSRYLVKRTGEKVFLECVQDMDHENMFWYRQDPGLGLRLIYFSYDVKMKEKGDIPEGYSVSREKKERFSLILESASTNQTSMYLCASSPLRGNTEAFFGQGTRLTVV.

V gene TRBV12-3 or TRBV12-4 combines with J gene TRBJ2-1; the match to TRBD1 covers 7 bases. The V segment lost 2 bases and the J segment 10 bases; nucleotides outside the gene matches: 5. This CDR3 has 13 amino acids. CDR3 sequence (DNA): TGTGCCAGCAGTTTAAGGGGGCAAGGCGAGCAGTTCTTC. The encoded protein is CASSLRGQGEQFF.

V gene TRBV10-3 combines with J gene TRBJ1-1, with TRBD1 identical over 8 bases. The length of the CDR3 is 13 residues. Germline V CDR1 and CDR2: ENHRY, SYGVKD. Germline trimming cut 2 bases from V and 7 bases from J; bases unmatched to any gene: 3. Here the CDR3 DNA reads TGTGCCATCAGTGAGGACAGGGGAAATGAAGCTTTCTTT. Translated, it gives CAISEDRGNEAFF.

This rearrangement joins TRBV20-1 to TRBJ2-1; TRBD2 matches 8 bases. V was clipped by 3 bases and J by 3 bases; unmatched bases: 7. The CDR3 runs to 15 residues. Germline values: CDR1 DFQATT, CDR2 SNEGSKA (reference sequence). This CDR3 reads CSASERGSIYNEQFF. The CDR3 nucleotides read TGCAGTGCTAGTGAGCGGGGGTCCATCTACAATGAGCAGTTCTTC.

J is TRBJ2-2 and V is TRBV30; D may be TRBD2 (6 bases). Deletions cut 4 bases from V and 2 bases from J, with 11 bases between. The CDR3 totals 14 residues. The V gene's germline CDR1 is GTSNPN and CDR2 SVGIG (reference sequence). The CDR3 bases are TGTGCCTGGATGGGACTGGGAAACACCGGGGAGCTGTTTTTT. This sequence encodes CAWMGLGNTGELFF.

This chain uses TRBV5-4 with TRBJ2-1, with D perhaps matching TRBD1 (6 bases). Germline CDR1 SGHNT, CDR2 YYREEE (reference sequence). CDR3 length: 14 residues. V dropped 2 bases and J dropped 9 bases, with 15 bases sitting between them. CDR3 coding DNA: TGTGCCAGCAGCTTAGGGGGAATGGCTATTGAGCAGTTCTTC. Translating it yields CASSLGGMAIEQFF.

The genes are TRBV6-4 and TRBJ2-1; 7 nucleotides align to TRBD2. J lost 4 bases, V lost 6 bases, and 9 bases had no gene match. The CDR3 runs 15 residues. Germline CDR1 is MRHNA and CDR2 is SNTAGT. CDR3 coding DNA: TGTGCCAGCAGACCACGGGCTAGCGGTTACAATGAGCAGTTCTTC. It specifies CASRPRASGYNEQFF.

This chain uses TRBV30 with TRBJ1-1; TRBD1 matches 11 bases. The germline gives CDR1 GTSNPN, CDR2 SVGIG (reference sequence). The J segment lost 4 bases and the V segment lost 3 bases, leaving 7 bases of the junction unmatched. The length of the CDR3 is 15 residues. CDR3 sequence: CAWRDRGPSSTEAFF. In DNA, the CDR3 is TGTGCCTGGAGGGACAGGGGGCCCTCGAGCACTGAAGCTTTCTTT.

The chain carries TRBV4-2 and TRBJ2-2; 11 positions agree with TRBD2. V lost 3 bases, J lost 3 bases, and 3 bases stayed unmatched. The CDR3 is made up of 16 amino acids. Germline CDR1 reads LGHNA; CDR2 reads YNFKEQ. In nucleotides, the CDR3 is TGTGCCAGCAGCCAGAAGGGACTAGCGGACACCGGGGAGCTGTTTTTT. It yields the protein CASSQKGLADTGELFF.

The V gene is TRBV5-8, the J gene TRBJ1-5; weak D call: TRBD1 (5 bases). Per the germline V gene, CDR1 is SGHTS and CDR2 is YDEGEE. V shed 4 bases and J shed 2 bases, with 19 bases lying between them. CDR3 length: 17 amino acids. CDR3 amino acids: CASSLGTGRGGNQPQHF. The CDR3 DNA follows: TGTGCCAGCAGCCTCGGGACTGGGCGGGGTGGCAATCAGCCCCAGCATTTT.

The genes are TRBV6-5 and TRBJ1-5; weak D call: TRBD1 (5 bases). CDR1 and CDR2 from the germline V gene are MNHEY and SVGAGI. This CDR3 has 12 amino acids. Deletions cut 0 bases from V and 10 bases from J, with 7 bases between. CDR3: CASSYSGGPQHF. CDR3 coding DNA: TGTGCCAGCAGTTACTCCGGGGGACCCCAGCATTTT.

The gene calls are TRBV28 and TRBJ2-1, with TRBD2 identical over 10 bases. The V gene's germline CDR1 is MDHEN and CDR2 SYDVKM. This CDR3 contains 15 residues. With 2 bases clipped from V and 7 bases from J, the junction kept 5 bases outside the gene matches. The CDR3: CASSLRAGGGNEQFF. The DNA of the CDR3 is TGTGCCAGCAGTTTAAGAGCGGGAGGGGGAAATGAGCAGTTCTTC.

V and J are TRBV27 and TRBJ2-7; possibly TRBD1 for D (6 bases). This CDR3 has 15 amino acids. Germline assignment: CDR1 MNHEY and CDR2 SMNVEV (reference sequence). V dropped 6 bases and J dropped 7 bases, with 22 bases sitting between them. CDR3 nucleotides: TGTGCCAGCAGCCTCGGGTACTCAGGGGCTAGGGAGCAGTACTTC. Translating it yields CASSLGYSGAREQYF.

The V and J genes are TRBV7-3 and TRBJ1-1, with TRBD1 as a possible D gene (5 bases). CDR3 length: 14 amino acids. The germline V gene encodes CDR1 SGHTA and CDR2 FQGTGA. With 1 base removed from V and 5 bases from J, the gap between germline ends came to 11 bases. DNA of the CDR3: TGTGCCAGCAGCTTAAAAGGGGCGGTAACTGAAGCTTTCTTT. Protein: CASSLKGAVTEAFF.

V usage is TRBV2 and J usage is TRBJ1-1; D possibly corresponds to TRBD1 (6 bases). This CDR3 is 13 amino acids long. Between the trimmed V and J ends, which lost 5 bases and 5 bases, there was a span of 12 bases. The germline V gene encodes CDR1 SNHLY and CDR2 FYNNEI. The CDR3 DNA reads TGTGCCAGCAGTTATTCAGGGGTTACTGAAGCTTTCTTT. Translating it yields CASSYSGVTEAFF.

This chain uses TRBV29-1 with TRBJ1-2; 12 nucleotides line up with TRBD1. With V trimmed by 3 bases and J by 8 bases, 4 bases remained unmatched. The CDR3 length is 13 residues. The germline V gene encodes CDR1 SQVTM and CDR2 ANQGSEA. The CDR3 loop is CSVEGQGAQGYTF. Here the CDR3 DNA reads TGCAGCGTTGAGGGACAGGGGGCGCAGGGCTACACCTTC.

The chain carries TRBV24-1 and TRBJ2-7; possibly TRBD2 for D (6 bases). Germline CDR1 is KGHDR and CDR2 is SFDVKD. The CDR3 covers 13 residues. Trimming left V 3 bases short and J 5 bases short, with 10 bases between. The CDR3 DNA is TGTGCCACCAGTGATGCTACGGGGGACGAGCAGTACTTC. Residues: CATSDATGDEQYF.

The rearrangement joins TRBV15 to TRBJ2-5; TRBD2 might be the D (6 bases). Germline V gives CDR1 LNHNV, CDR2 YYDKDF (reference sequence). This CDR3 region has 15 residues. Trimming took 3 bases from V and 5 from J, leaving 16 bases between them. The CDR3 bases are TGTGCCACCAGCAGTTCCCGACTAGGCGGGGAGACCCAGTACTTC. As protein: CATSSSRLGGETQYF. Supplemented by reference TRBV15 and TRBJ2-5, the full variable domain reads DAMVIQNPRYQVTQFGKPVTLSCSQTLNHNVMYWYQQKSSQAPKLLFHYYDKDFNNEADTPDNFQSRRPNTSFCFLDIRSPGLGDTAMYLCATSSSRLGGETQYFGPGTRLLVL.

The rearrangement joins TRBV28 to TRBJ1-6, with D perhaps TRBD1 (6 bases). This CDR3 region has 14 residues. V was clipped by 5 bases and J by 4 bases, with 9 bases between them. Germline V gives CDR1 MDHEN, CDR2 SYDVKM. CDR3 amino acids: CASSQQGYNSPLHF. In DNA form, the CDR3 reads TGTGCCAGCAGTCAACAGGGATATAATTCACCCCTCCACTTT.

The chain links TRBV27 to TRBJ2-6; D perhaps matches TRBD1 (5 bases). Germline CDR1 is MNHEY and CDR2 is SMNVEV (reference sequence). There are 15 residues in the CDR3. V was shortened by 4 bases and J by 4 bases, with 11 bases between the two germline ends. CDR3 loop: CASSSQGAGANVLTF. The CDR3 DNA sequence: TGTGCCAGCAGTTCTCAGGGTGCCGGGGCCAACGTCCTGACTTTC.

In this sample, this clone turned up a few times. V usage is TRBV29-1 and J usage is TRBJ1-2; 9 bases align to TRBD1. This CDR3 contains 18 residues. J was trimmed by 2 bases and V by 5 bases; bases with no gene match: 18. Looked up from germline, CDR1 is SQVTM and CDR2 is ANQGSEA. CDR3 bases: TGCAGCGTTCCCAAACCGACAGGGGGTTGGGGGTTAAACTATGGCTACACCTTC. It translates to CSVPKPTGGWGLNYGYTF.

This chain links TRBV4-2 with TRBJ1-5; TRBD1 aligns across 9 bases. The CDR3 sequence is 17 residues long. J was trimmed by 5 bases and V by 4 bases; bases with no gene match: 12. Germline V gene sequence: CDR1 LGHNA, CDR2 YNFKEQ. The CDR3: CASSPDPGTGIYQPQHF. The CDR3 DNA is TGTGCCAGCAGCCCCGATCCCGGGACAGGGATATATCAGCCCCAGCATTTT.

This chain connects TRBV2 to TRBJ1-1, with D possibly matching TRBD1 (5 bases). CDR3 length equals 13 residues. V shed 4 bases and J shed 1 base, with 7 bases lying between them. Germline V gene sequence: CDR1 SNHLY, CDR2 FYNNEI. The CDR3 bases are TGTGCCAGCAGTGGGACACCGAACACTGAAGCTTTCTTT. It specifies CASSGTPNTEAFF.

The gene calls are TRBV9 and TRBJ2-6; unclear D gene. Germline CDR1 reads SGDLS; CDR2 reads YYNGEE. The CDR3 sequence is 13 residues long. The ends were cut back, 3 bases at V and 4 bases at J, with 5 bases in the middle. The CDR3 region has the DNA TGTGCCAGCAGCGCCTCGGGGGCCAACGTCCTGACTTTC. Protein: CASSASGANVLTF.

The rearrangement joins TRBV3-1 (or the pseudogene TRBV3-2) to TRBJ2-7; 14 nucleotides line up with TRBD2. The CDR3 is 16 amino acids. Germline V gene lookup returns CDR1 LGHDT and CDR2 YNNKEL (reference sequence). Germline trimming cut 4 bases from V and 3 bases from J; bases unmatched to any gene: 5. The CDR3 reads CASSRGTSGGRYEQYF. The CDR3 coding sequence is TGTGCCAGCAGCCGCGGGACTAGCGGGGGACGCTACGAGCAGTACTTC.

This clone was seen just once. This chain connects TRBV3-1 (or the pseudogene TRBV3-2) to TRBJ1-2; D might be TRBD1 (6 bases). Between the trimmed V and J ends, which lost 3 bases and 6 bases, there was a span of 20 bases. The CDR3 is 16 residues long. Germline V gene data show CDR1 as LGHDT and CDR2 as YNNKEL (reference sequence). CDR3 coding DNA: TGTGCCAGCAGCCAGTGGACCCGGGACATTGAGAATGGCTACACCTTC. This translates into CASSQWTRDIENGYTF.

The chain employs TRBV3-1 (or the pseudogene TRBV3-2) and TRBJ2-2; D ambiguous. The CDR3 extends over 17 amino acids. V lost 5 bases and J lost 5, with 21 bases in between. Germline assignment: CDR1 LGHDT and CDR2 YNNKEL (reference sequence). The DNA for the CDR3 is TGTGCCAGCAGCATCGGAGATCCCATTGGCTTGACCGGGGAGCTGTTTTTT. Translation gives CASSIGDPIGLTGELFF.